A single sample is the source of the 6 T cell receptor beta chains below, sequenced in a study of shared clonotypes between healthy human individuals. Profiled with immunoSEQ multiplex PCR; TCRdb holds only in-frame clones, not every one. Of around 2,000,000 clones in the sample, 90% to 95% were seen once. Sequencing used naive CD4+ T cells sorted from blood. Subset denoted: CD45RA+ positively selected. These receptors were obtained from a man younger than 35 in good health.

The rearrangement joins TRBV5-5 to TRBJ1-5; D call uncertain. The V end was cut by 3 bases, the J end by 6 bases, with 13 bases between. The CDR3 extends over 14 amino acids. The germline V gene has CDR1 SGHKS and CDR2 YYEKEE (reference sequence). CDR3 loop: CASSSHVLSQPQHF. CDR3 nucleotide sequence: TGTGCCAGCAGCTCTCACGTGCTGTCTCAGCCCCAGCATTTT.

For this clone: At one boundary the junction diverges from the germline segment, which might be a read error. This sequence joins TRBV18 and TRBJ1-1, with 8 bases aligning to TRBD1. The CDR3 has 14 residues. Germline CDR1 reads KGHSH; CDR2 reads LQKENI. The CDR3 nucleotides read TGTGCCAGCTCAGCACCGGGACAGGCGAGGGAGGCTTTCTTT. Translated, it gives CASSAPGQAREAFF.

To note about this clone: The sample holds other DNA sequences that translate to the same CDR3. The chain is built from TRBV5-1 and TRBJ2-1; no clear D. Germline V lookup: CDR1 SGHRS, CDR2 YFSETQ. This CDR3 spans 15 amino acids. Trimming cost V 0 bases and J 0 bases, with 7 bases left between them. CDR3 amino acids: CASSLGTSSYNEQFF. As DNA, the CDR3 is TGCGCCAGCAGCTTGGGTACGAGCTCCTACAATGAGCAGTTCTTC.

The chain is built from TRBV27 and TRBJ1-6; a weak D match, TRBD1 (5 bases). CDR3 size: 14 residues. Between the trimmed V and J ends, which lost 8 bases and 4 bases, there was a span of 12 bases. Germline assignment: CDR1 MNHEY and CDR2 SMNVEV (reference sequence). This CDR3 is CASGGTEYNSPLHF. DNA for the CDR3: TGTGCCAGCGGAGGGACGGAATATAATTCACCCCTCCACTTT.

V is TRBV9 and J is TRBJ2-7; TRBD2 matches at 7 bases. V shed 0 bases, J shed 3 bases, and the junction held 9 bases outside the gene matches. CDR1 and CDR2 from the germline V gene are SGDLS and YYNGEE. The CDR3 is 16 residues long. CDR3 DNA sequence: TGTGCCAGCAGCGTAGATTGGACTAGGAACTACTACGAGCAGTACTTC. Translated: CASSVDWTRNYYEQYF.

V usage is TRBV11-2 and J usage is TRBJ1-1; D might be TRBD1 (6 bases). V was trimmed by 1 base and J by 5 bases, leaving 20 bases between them. The CDR3 has 17 residues. CDR1 is SGHAT and CDR2 is FQNNGV in the germline V gene. The CDR3 bases are TGTGCCAGCAGCTTAGGACAGAACAGGGCCAGTGGGACTGAAGCTTTCTTT. Its translation is CASSLGQNRASGTEAFF.